The entry below describes one T cell receptor (beta chain). The sample comes from a study of blood T cell repertoires in COVID-19. Data came from immunoSEQ multiplex PCR; TCRdb stores just in-frame clones and leaves some out. This sample yields more than 450,000 clones, of which roughly nine tenths are seen a single time; about 0.75% belongs to the top ten. V lost 6 bases, J lost 4 bases, and 12 bases stayed unmatched. This CDR3 comprises 16 residues. Germline loops: CDR1 SGHRS, CDR2 YFSETQ. This clonotype originated in a woman aged 18-29 years who had recovered from COVID-19. The sample consisted of PBMCs or T cells enriched from blood (not recorded which). This rearrangement joins TRBV5-1 to TRBJ2-5; 10 bases align to TRBD2. In DNA, the CDR3 is TGCGCCAGCACCCCCCGAGCGGGGGGGCTCGGAGAGACCCAGTACTTC. It encodes CASTPRAGGLGETQYF.